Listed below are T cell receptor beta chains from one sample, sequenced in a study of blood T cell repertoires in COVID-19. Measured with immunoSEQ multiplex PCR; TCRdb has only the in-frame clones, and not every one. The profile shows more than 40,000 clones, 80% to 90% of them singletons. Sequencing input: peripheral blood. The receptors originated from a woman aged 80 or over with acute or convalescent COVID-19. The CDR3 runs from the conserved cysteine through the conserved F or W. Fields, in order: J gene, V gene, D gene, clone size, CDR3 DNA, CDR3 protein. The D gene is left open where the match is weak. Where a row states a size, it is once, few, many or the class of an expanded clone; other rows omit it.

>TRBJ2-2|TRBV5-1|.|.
TGCGCCAGCAGCTTTCAACTCCAGGGGAACACCGGGGAGCTGTTTTTT
CASSFQLQGNTGELFF
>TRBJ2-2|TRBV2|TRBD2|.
TGTGCCAGCACCGGACTAGCGGGGGGGAACACCGGGGAGCTGTTTTTT
CASTGLAGGNTGELFF
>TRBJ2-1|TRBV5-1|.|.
TGCGCCAGCAGCTTGGGAACAACCTACAATGAGCAGTTCTTC
CASSLGTTYNEQFF
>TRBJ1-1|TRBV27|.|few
TGTGCCAGCAGGGCGCAGGGCGCTGGGGCTGAAGCTTTCTTT
CASRAQGAGAEAFF
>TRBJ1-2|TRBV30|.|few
TGTGCCTGGAGTGTACAGGGAGTGGCATATGGCTACACCTTC
CAWSVQGVAYGYTF
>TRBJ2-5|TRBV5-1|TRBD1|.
TGCGCCAGCAGCACCGGGACAGGCCGAGAGACCCAGTACTTC
CASSTGTGRETQYF
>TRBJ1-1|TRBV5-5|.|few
TGTGCCAGCAGCACCACCCCCGGGGGTGACACTGAAGCTTTCTTT
CASSTTPGGDTEAFF
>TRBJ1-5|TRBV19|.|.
TGTGCCAGTAGTATCTCAGGGGTTAATCAGCCCCAGCATTTT
CASSISGVNQPQHF
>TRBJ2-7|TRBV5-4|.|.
TGTGCCAGCAGCTCCTACACTAGCTACGAGCAGTACTTC
CASSSYTSYEQYF
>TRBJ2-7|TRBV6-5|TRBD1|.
TGTGCCAGCAGGGTGGGACAGGCTAGCTCCTACGAGCAGTACTTC
CASRVGQASSYEQYF
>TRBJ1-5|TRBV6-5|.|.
TGTGCCAGCAGCAAAGGGGGAAATAGCAATCAGCCCCAGCATTTT
CASSKGGNSNQPQHF
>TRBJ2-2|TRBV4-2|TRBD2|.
TGTGCCAGCAGCCAAGTCCTAGCGGGGGTCACCGGGGAGCTGTTTTTT
CASSQVLAGVTGELFF
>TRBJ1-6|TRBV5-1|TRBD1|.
TGCGCCAGCAGCACCGGACAGGAGTATAATTCACCCCTCCACTTT
CASSTGQEYNSPLHF
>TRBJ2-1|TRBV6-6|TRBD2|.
TGTGCCAGCAGTTCTAGCGGGCTAGACAATGAGCAGTTCTTC
CASSSSGLDNEQFF
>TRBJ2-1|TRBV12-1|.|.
TGTGCCAGCAGCTTTCCACAACTGAGCGGGGGGGATAGAAAGGGTGAGCAGTTCTTC
CASSFPQLSGGDRKGEQFF
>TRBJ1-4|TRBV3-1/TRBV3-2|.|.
TGTGCCAGCAGCCAATCTACAACTAATGAAAAACTGTTTTTT
CASSQSTTNEKLFF
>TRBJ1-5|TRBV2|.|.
TGTGCCAGCACCCAGAATCAGGTCAATCAGCCCCAGCATTTT
CASTQNQVNQPQHF
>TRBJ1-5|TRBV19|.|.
TGTGCCAGTAGTTCTAATGGGGGGGATAGCAATCAGCCCCAGCATTTT
CASSSNGGDSNQPQHF
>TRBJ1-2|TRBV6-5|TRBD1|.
TGTGCCAGCAGCCGCGGGACAGACGACCCATATGGCTACACCTTC
CASSRGTDDPYGYTF
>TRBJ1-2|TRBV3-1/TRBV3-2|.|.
TGTGCCAGCAGCCAAGATGTCGCAGGCATTGAGACTGGCTACACCTTC
CASSQDVAGIETGYTF
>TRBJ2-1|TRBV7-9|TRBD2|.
TGTGCCAGCAGCTTAGGGCTAGCGGGGGGAGTGCGGAATGAGCAGTTCTTC
CASSLGLAGGVRNEQFF
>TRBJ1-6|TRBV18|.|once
TGTGCCAGCTCAGCGGACACTAATTCACCCCTCCACTTT
CASSADTNSPLHF
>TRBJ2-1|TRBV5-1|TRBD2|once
TGCGCCAGCAGCTTTAGCGGGGGGGCCAACAATGAGCAGTTCTTC
CASSFSGGANNEQFF
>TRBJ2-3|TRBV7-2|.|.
TGTGCCAGCAGCTTGACTGGAACCACAGATACGCAGTATTTT
CASSLTGTTDTQYF
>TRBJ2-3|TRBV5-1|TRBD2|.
TGCGCCAGCAGCTTCTCGGGGGGGACAGATACGCAGTATTTT
CASSFSGGTDTQYF
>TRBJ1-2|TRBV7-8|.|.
TGTGCCAGCAGCTTAGCGGTTCACAGCAACTATGGCTACACCTTC
CASSLAVHSNYGYTF
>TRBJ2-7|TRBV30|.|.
TGTGCCTGGAGCATGGGGAGGGGGGCCGAGCAGTACTTC
CAWSMGRGAEQYF
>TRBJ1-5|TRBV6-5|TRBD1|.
TGTGCCAGCAGCTCCGACAGGGGCCAGCCCCAGCATTTT
CASSSDRGQPQHF
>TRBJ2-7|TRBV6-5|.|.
TGTGCCAGCAGAGCGTCTTATAGCTCCTACGAGCAGTACTTC
CASRASYSSYEQYF
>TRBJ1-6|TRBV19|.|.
TGTGCCAGTAGTACCCCGAGAGGGGGTGATTCACCCCTCCACTTT
CASSTPRGGDSPLHF
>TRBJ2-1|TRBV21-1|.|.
TGTGCCAGCAGCCAGCTAGCAGATGAGCAGTTCTTC
CASSQLADEQFF
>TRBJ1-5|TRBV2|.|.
TGTGCCAGCCTAATCGGAGGGGAAGAGAGTCAGCCCCAGCATTTT
CASLIGGEESQPQHF
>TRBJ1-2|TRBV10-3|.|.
TGTGCCATCAGTGAGACAGCGGGCGGTGGCTACACCTTC
CAISETAGGGYTF
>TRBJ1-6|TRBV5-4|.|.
TGTGCCAGCAGCTTTTTCAGAAATAATTCACCCCTCCACTTT
CASSFFRNNSPLHF
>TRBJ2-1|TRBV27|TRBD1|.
TGTGCCAGCAGTTTAGGGACAGCTTTTTTCTCCTACAATGAGCAGTTCTTC
CASSLGTAFFSYNEQFF
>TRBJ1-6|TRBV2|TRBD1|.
TGTGCCAGCAGGACAGGGAGCTCCTATAATTCACCCCTCCACTTT
CASRTGSSYNSPLHF
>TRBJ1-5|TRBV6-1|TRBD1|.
TGTGCCAGCAGTGAATGGGGCAGGGGGCGCAATCAGCCCCAGCATTTT
CASSEWGRGRNQPQHF
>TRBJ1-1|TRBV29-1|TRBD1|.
TGCAGCGTCTACAGGGGGGGGACTGAAGCTTTCTTT
CSVYRGGTEAFF
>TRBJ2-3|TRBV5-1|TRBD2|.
TGCGCCAGCAGCTTGGGAGCGGGGGGGAGCACAGATACGCAGTATTTT
CASSLGAGGSTDTQYF
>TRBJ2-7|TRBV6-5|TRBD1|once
TGTGCCAGCAGGCTCGGACAGGGGGCCTACGAGCAGTACTTC
CASRLGQGAYEQYF
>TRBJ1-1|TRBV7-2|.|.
TGTGCCAGCAGCTTGAAAGTATCCGGCACTGAAGCTTTCTTT
CASSLKVSGTEAFF
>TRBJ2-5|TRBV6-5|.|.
TGTGCCAGCAGACGAGGACAGCAAGAGACCCAGTACTTC
CASRRGQQETQYF
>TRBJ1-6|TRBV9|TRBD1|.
TGTGCCAGCAGCGTAGGGAGGCAGGGGGATTCACCCCTCCACTTT
CASSVGRQGDSPLHF
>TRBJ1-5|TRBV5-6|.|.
TGTGCCAGCAGCTTGTCAGTGGCGGGTAAAAGCAATCAGCCCCAGCATTTT
CASSLSVAGKSNQPQHF
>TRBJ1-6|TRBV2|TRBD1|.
TGTGCCAGCAGTTTGACAGGGGTGGGAAATAATTCACCCCTCCACTTT
CASSLTGVGNNSPLHF
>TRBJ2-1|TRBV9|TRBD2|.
TGTGCCAGCAGCCCAGTTATGGCGGGGGGGCGCTACAATGAGCAGTTCTTC
CASSPVMAGGRYNEQFF
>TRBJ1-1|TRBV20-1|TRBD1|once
TGCAGTGCTAGTCGACAGGGGGATGAAGCTTTCTTT
CSASRQGDEAFF
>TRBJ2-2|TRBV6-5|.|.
TGTGCCAGCAGGCGAGTCCCCGGGGAGCTGTTTTTT
CASRRVPGELFF